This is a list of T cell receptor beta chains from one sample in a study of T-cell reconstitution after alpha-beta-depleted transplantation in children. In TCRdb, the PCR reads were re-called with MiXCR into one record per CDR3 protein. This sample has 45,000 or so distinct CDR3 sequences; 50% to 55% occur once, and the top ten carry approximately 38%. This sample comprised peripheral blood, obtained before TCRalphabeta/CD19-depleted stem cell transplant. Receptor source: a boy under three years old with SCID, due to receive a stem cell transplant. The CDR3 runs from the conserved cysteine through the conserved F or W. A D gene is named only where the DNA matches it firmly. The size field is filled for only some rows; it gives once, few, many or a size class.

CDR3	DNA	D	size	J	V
CASTPGGDYGYTF	TGTGCCAGCACCCCAGGGGGGGACTATGGCTACACCTTC	TRBD1	.	TRBJ1-2	TRBV6-1
CASSGGTGGTDTQYF	TGTGCCAGCAGCGGAGGGACAGGGGGCACAGATACGCAGTATTTT	TRBD1	.	TRBJ2-3	TRBV5-6
CASSESWGPYEQYF	TGCGCCAGCAGTGAGTCGTGGGGGCCCTACGAGCAGTACTTC	.	.	TRBJ2-7	TRBV10-2
CASSLGTKLSSYNEQFF	TGTGCCAGCAGCTTAGGGACTAAGCTGAGCTCCTACAATGAGCAGTTCTTC	.	.	TRBJ2-1	TRBV7-2
CASSSPYGVTTEAFF	TGTGCCAGCAGTTCCCCATATGGGGTTACCACTGAAGCTTTCTTT	.	.	TRBJ1-1	TRBV12-3/TRBV12-4
CASSLGDSNTGELFF	TGCGCCAGCAGCTTGGGCGACAGTAACACCGGGGAGCTGTTTTTT	.	once	TRBJ2-2	TRBV5-1
CASSQDRTEHNEQFF	TGCGCCAGCAGCCAAGATCGTACAGAACACAATGAGCAGTTCTTC	.	once	TRBJ2-1	TRBV4-3
CASSSHGAGANTEAFF	TGTGCCAGCAGCTCCCATGGGGCCGGGGCCAACACTGAAGCTTTCTTT	.	few	TRBJ1-1	TRBV7-2
CASSLFHQGNQPQHF	TGTGCCAGCAGTTTGTTTCATCAGGGAAATCAGCCCCAGCATTTT	.	.	TRBJ1-5	TRBV12-3/TRBV12-4
CASSQESAGAPYNEQFF	TGTGCCAGCAGCCAAGAGTCGGCGGGGGCACCCTACAATGAGCAGTTCTTC	.	few	TRBJ2-1	TRBV4-2
CSAGVREQFF	TGCAGTGCTGGGGTAAGGGAGCAGTTCTTC	.	few	TRBJ2-1	TRBV20-1
CASSLPTSGGGNEQFF	TGTGCCAGCAGCCTGCCCACTAGCGGGGGTGGCAATGAGCAGTTCTTC	TRBD2	.	TRBJ2-1	TRBV5-4
CASSLDPRRTNSPLHF	TGTGCCAGCAGCTTGGACCCCAGGAGGACGAACTCACCCCTCCACTTT	.	.	TRBJ1-6	TRBV5-6
CASSIGRTGGNTIYF	TGTGCCAGCAGTATCGGACGAACGGGAGGAAACACCATATATTTT	.	.	TRBJ1-3	TRBV6-1
CASSDGSSYEQYF	TGTGCCAGCAGCGACGGTAGCTCCTACGAGCAGTACTTC	.	once	TRBJ2-7	TRBV9
CASRGQRNTGELFF	TGTGCCAGCCGTGGCCAGCGAAACACCGGGGAGCTGTTTTTT	.	.	TRBJ2-2	TRBV25-1
CASSLNRQGREQYF	TGTGCCAGCAGCTTGAACCGACAGGGGCGCGAGCAGTACTTC	TRBD1	.	TRBJ2-7	TRBV7-6
CATTDPKDREVRRGNQPQHF	TGTGCCACCACCGACCCCAAGGACAGGGAAGTTCGGCGGGGCAATCAGCCCCAGCATTTT	TRBD1	.	TRBJ1-5	TRBV15
CASSLSRTGGTDTQYF	TGTGCCAGCAGTCTATCCCGGACAGGGGGTACAGATACGCAGTATTTT	TRBD1	few	TRBJ2-3	TRBV27
CASSLRTSGNIQYF	TGTGCCAGCAGCTTAAGGACTAGCGGAAACATTCAGTACTTC	TRBD2	.	TRBJ2-4	TRBV7-2